These 10 T cell receptor beta chains came from one sample sequenced in a study of blood T cells in healthy people across ages. Next came a second PCR, run for about 7 to 12 cycles, which used a sample-barcoded 5' primer along with a J-beta primer mix. In TCRdb, the 5' RACE reads were re-called with MiXCR into one record per CDR3 protein. This sample carries hundreds of thousands of distinct CDR3 sequences, 44% of them seen once, and the ten largest clones take roughly 18%. The sample comprised blood. The origin of the receptors is a man between 60 and 75 years old in good health.

The gene calls are TRBV7-6 and TRBJ2-1; TRBD2 is a possible D gene (5 bases). The end of the DNA aligns better with TRBJ2-7, so the J call may be wrong. Germline assignment: CDR1 SGHVS and CDR2 FNYEAQ. The CDR3 runs 13 residues. As DNA, the CDR3 is TGTGCCAGCAGCTTAGCGGGAGAGGGTGAGCAGTACGTC. It yields the protein CASSLAGEGEQYV.

The table lists this clonotype with a few counts. The genes are TRBV6-6 and TRBJ2-7, with D tentatively TRBD1 (7 bases). Looked up from germline, CDR1 is MNHNY and CDR2 is SVGAGI (reference sequence). CDR3 length: 13 amino acids. V shed 7 bases and J shed 6 bases, with 16 bases lying between them. CDR3 DNA: TGTGCCAGCACCCCAGGGGGGAAGGGCGAGCAGTACTTC. This codes for CASTPGGKGEQYF.

V and J are TRBV7-2 and TRBJ2-5, with 7 positions matching TRBD2. The DNA end lines up better with TRBJ2-1; the J call may be wrong. Germline CDR1 is SGHTA and CDR2 is FQGNSA. The CDR3 is 15 amino acids. The CDR3 DNA reads as TGTGCCAGCAGCTTCGGAGCGGGGAACCAAGAGACCCAGTTCTTC. Translating it yields CASSFGAGNQETQFF.

J is TRBJ1-1 and V is TRBV9; the D is unclear. This CDR3 has 14 amino acids. CDR1 and CDR2 from the germline V gene are SGDLS and YYNGEE. V was shortened by 0 bases and J by 2 bases, with 8 bases between the two germline ends. The CDR3 loop is CASSVGPDNTEAFF. In DNA, the CDR3 is TGTGCCAGCAGCGTAGGGCCGGATAACACTGAAGCTTTCTTT.

This clonotype was seen a handful of times. CDR3: CASSNRGGPHEQYF. CDR3 bases: TGTGCCAGCAGCAACAGGGGTGGCCCTCACGAGCAGTACTTC. This chain uses TRBV7-9 with TRBJ2-7; 7 positions match TRBD1. Unmatched junction bases numbered 9, after V lost 5 bases and J lost 5 bases. Germline CDR1 reads SEHNR; CDR2 reads FQNEAQ (reference sequence). The CDR3 contains 14 residues.

The J gene is TRBJ2-7, the V gene TRBV29-1; tentative D call: TRBD1 (6 bases). Germline CDR1 SQVTM, CDR2 ANQGSEA. Trimming shortened V by 5 bases and J by 0 bases, and 17 bases separated the two germline ends. This CDR3 has 15 amino acids. This CDR3 reads CSVSTGQGNSYEQYF. DNA for the CDR3: TGCAGCGTTTCTACAGGGCAAGGAAACTCCTACGAGCAGTACTTC.

The J gene is TRBJ2-1, the V gene TRBV29-1, with TRBD2 identical over 7 bases. V lost 6 bases, J lost 4 bases, and 6 bases stayed unmatched. The V gene's germline CDR1 is SQVTM and CDR2 ANQGSEA. This CDR3 is built from 13 residues. The CDR3 here is CSVNSGVYNEQFF. In nucleotides, the CDR3 is TGCAGCGTCAACAGCGGGGTTTACAATGAGCAGTTCTTC.

As regards this clonotype: A clone one base away is much larger, so this may be a read error. This chain links TRBV7-2 with TRBJ2-5, with 7 nucleotides matching TRBD2. CDR1 is SGHTA, CDR2 FQGNSA, per germline. With V trimmed by 3 bases and J by 11 bases, 12 bases remained unmatched. The CDR3 extends over 14 amino acids. The CDR3 sequence is CASSFSPYLGGQYF. CDR3 bases: TGTGCCAGCAGCTTTTCTCCTTATCTCGGGGGGCAGTACTTC.

CDR3 loop: CSVSPVGTEAFF. Written as DNA, the CDR3 is TGCAGTGTTTCGCCCGTAGGAACTGAAGCTTTCTTT. The J gene is TRBJ1-1, the V gene TRBV20-1, with D hard to call. The V end lost 7 bases, the J end lost 5 bases, and 14 bases lay between the germline ends. The germline CDR1 and CDR2 sequences are DFQATT and SNEGSKA (reference sequence). The CDR3 extends over 12 amino acids.

This clonotype was picked up a small number of times. The rearrangement links TRBV12-3 or TRBV12-4 to TRBJ1-2, with TRBD1 identical over 7 bases. CDR3 length equals 15 residues. V dropped 5 bases and J dropped 6; count of bases not matched to a gene: 12. The CDR3 here is CASSPTGVVVDGYTF. The CDR3 bases are TGTGCCAGCAGTCCTACAGGGGTTGTGGTAGATGGCTACACCTTC.